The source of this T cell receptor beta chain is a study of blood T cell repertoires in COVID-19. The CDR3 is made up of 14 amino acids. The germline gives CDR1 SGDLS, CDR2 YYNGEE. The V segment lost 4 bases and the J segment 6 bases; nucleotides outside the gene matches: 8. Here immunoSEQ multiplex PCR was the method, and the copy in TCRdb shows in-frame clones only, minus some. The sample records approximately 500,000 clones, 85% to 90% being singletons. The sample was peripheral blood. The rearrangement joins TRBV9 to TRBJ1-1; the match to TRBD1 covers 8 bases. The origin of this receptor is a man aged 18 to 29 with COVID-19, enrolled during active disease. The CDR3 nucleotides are TGTGCCAGCAGCACCGGGACAGGTATCTCTGAAGCTTTCTTT. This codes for CASSTGTGISEAFF.